The rows below give T cell receptor beta chains drawn from one sample of a study of blood T cell repertoires in COVID-19. The table came from immunoSEQ multiplex PCR; TCRdb's copy has only in-frame clones and leaves some out. In the table there are about 110,000 clones, about 78% of which are singletons. Source material: peripheral blood. Receptors originate from a human donor in a cohort sampled during active or convalescent COVID-19. CDR3s include the opening cysteine and the closing phenylalanine or tryptophan. The order of the fields is J gene, CDR3 length, D gene, clone size, V gene, CDR3 protein, CDR3 DNA. A D gene is named only where the DNA matches it firmly. A clone size is listed for some rows: how often the clone was seen (once, few, many), or a class if it is expanded.

j_call: TRBJ2-7
cdr3_length: 14
d_call: TRBD1
clone_size: -
v_call: TRBV28
cdr3_aa: CASRSTGTGYSQYF
cdr3_nt: TGTGCCAGCAGATCCACCGGGACAGGGTACTCGCAGTACTTC

j_call: TRBJ2-5
cdr3_length: 17
d_call: -
clone_size: -
v_call: TRBV14
cdr3_aa: CASSQDLGGLVQETQYF
cdr3_nt: TGTGCCAGCAGCCAAGATTTGGGGGGTCTTGTCCAAGAGACCCAGTACTTC

j_call: TRBJ2-5
cdr3_length: 14
d_call: TRBD1
clone_size: -
v_call: TRBV7-2
cdr3_aa: CASSPTGGGETQYF
cdr3_nt: TGTGCCAGCAGCCCAACAGGGGGCGGGGAGACCCAGTACTTC

j_call: TRBJ1-2
cdr3_length: 14
d_call: -
clone_size: once
v_call: TRBV19
cdr3_aa: CASSKRDTHECYTF
cdr3_nt: TGTGCCAGTAGTAAACGGGACACCCACGAGTGCTACACCTTC

j_call: TRBJ2-7
cdr3_length: 14
d_call: TRBD1
clone_size: few
v_call: TRBV5-1
cdr3_aa: CASSLGQGAYEQYF
cdr3_nt: TGCGCCAGCAGCTTGGGCCAGGGGGCATACGAGCAGTACTTC

j_call: TRBJ1-4
cdr3_length: 12
d_call: -
clone_size: -
v_call: TRBV21-1
cdr3_aa: CASSKIREKLFF
cdr3_nt: TGTGCCAGCAGCAAAATCCGTGAAAAACTGTTTTTT

j_call: TRBJ2-7
cdr3_length: 13
d_call: TRBD2
clone_size: -
v_call: TRBV12-3/TRBV12-4
cdr3_aa: CASRLAGVYEQYF
cdr3_nt: TGTGCCAGCAGACTAGCGGGAGTCTACGAGCAGTACTTC

j_call: TRBJ1-2
cdr3_length: 12
d_call: TRBD1
clone_size: -
v_call: TRBV18
cdr3_aa: CASSPTGHGYTF
cdr3_nt: TGTGCCAGCTCACCGACAGGGCATGGCTACACCTTC

j_call: TRBJ1-2
cdr3_length: 13
d_call: TRBD1
clone_size: -
v_call: TRBV28
cdr3_aa: CASRMTGNYGYTF
cdr3_nt: TGTGCCAGCAGAATGACAGGGAACTATGGCTACACCTTC

j_call: TRBJ1-2
cdr3_length: 15
d_call: -
clone_size: -
v_call: TRBV3-1/TRBV3-2
cdr3_aa: CASSQTRGAGYGYTF
cdr3_nt: TGTGCCAGCAGCCAAACCCGGGGGGCAGGCTATGGCTACACCTTC